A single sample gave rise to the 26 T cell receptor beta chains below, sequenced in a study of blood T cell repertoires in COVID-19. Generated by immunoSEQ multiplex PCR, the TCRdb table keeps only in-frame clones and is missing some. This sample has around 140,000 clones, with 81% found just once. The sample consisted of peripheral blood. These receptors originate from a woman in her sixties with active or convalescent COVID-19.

CDR3 loop: CASSLSGAGAYEQYF. The DNA of the CDR3 is TGTGCCAGCAGCTTGTCGGGCGCAGGGGCCTACGAGCAGTACTTC. The V and J genes are TRBV7-9 and TRBJ2-7; D possibly corresponds to TRBD1 (6 bases). This CDR3 is 15 amino acids long. Germline CDR1 and CDR2: SEHNR and FQNEAQ (reference sequence). V dropped 3 bases and J dropped 2 bases, with 14 bases sitting between them.

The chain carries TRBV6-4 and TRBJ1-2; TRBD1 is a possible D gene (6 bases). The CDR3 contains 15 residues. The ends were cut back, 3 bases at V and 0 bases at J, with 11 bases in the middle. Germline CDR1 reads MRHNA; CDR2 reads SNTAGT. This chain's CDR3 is CASSESGTPNYGYTF. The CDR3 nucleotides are TGTGCCAGCAGTGAGTCCGGGACACCTAACTATGGCTACACCTTC.

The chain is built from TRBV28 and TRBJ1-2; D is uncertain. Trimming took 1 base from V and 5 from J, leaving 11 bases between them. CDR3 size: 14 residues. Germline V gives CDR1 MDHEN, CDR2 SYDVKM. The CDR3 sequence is CASSLSRETYGYTF. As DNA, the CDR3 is TGTGCCAGCAGTTTATCACGGGAGACATATGGCTACACCTTC.

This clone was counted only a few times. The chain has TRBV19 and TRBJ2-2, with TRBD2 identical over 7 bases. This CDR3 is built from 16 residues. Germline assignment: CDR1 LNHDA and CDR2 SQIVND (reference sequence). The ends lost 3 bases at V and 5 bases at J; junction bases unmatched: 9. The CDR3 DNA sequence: TGTGCCAGTAGTATTAAGGCGGGAGTACGGACCGGGGAGCTGTTTTTT. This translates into CASSIKAGVRTGELFF.

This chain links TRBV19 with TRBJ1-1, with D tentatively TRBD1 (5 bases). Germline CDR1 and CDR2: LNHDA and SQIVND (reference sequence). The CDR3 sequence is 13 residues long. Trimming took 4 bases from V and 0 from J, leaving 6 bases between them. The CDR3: CASSRTMNTEAFF. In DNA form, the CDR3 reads TGTGCCAGTAGTAGGACAATGAACACTGAAGCTTTCTTT.

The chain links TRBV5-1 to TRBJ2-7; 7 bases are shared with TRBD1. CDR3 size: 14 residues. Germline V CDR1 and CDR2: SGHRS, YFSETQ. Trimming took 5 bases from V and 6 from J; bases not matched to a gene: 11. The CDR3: CASRDPTGVGEQYF. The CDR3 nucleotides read TGCGCCAGCAGAGATCCCACAGGGGTAGGCGAGCAGTACTTC. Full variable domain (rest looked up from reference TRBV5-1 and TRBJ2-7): KAGVTQTPRYLIKTRGQQVTLSCSPISGHRSVSWYQQTPGQGLQFLFEYFSETQRNKGNFPGRFSGRQFSNSRSEMNVSTLELGDSALYLCASRDPTGVGEQYFGPGTRLTVT.

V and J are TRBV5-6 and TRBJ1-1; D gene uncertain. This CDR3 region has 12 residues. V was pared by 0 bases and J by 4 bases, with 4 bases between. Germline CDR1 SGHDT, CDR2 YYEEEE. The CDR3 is CASSLASTEAFF. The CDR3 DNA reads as TGTGCCAGCAGCTTGGCCAGCACTGAAGCTTTCTTT.

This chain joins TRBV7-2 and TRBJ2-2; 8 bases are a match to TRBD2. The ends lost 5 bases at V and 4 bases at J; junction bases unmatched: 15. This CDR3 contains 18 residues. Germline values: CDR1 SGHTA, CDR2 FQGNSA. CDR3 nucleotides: TGTGCCAGCAGCCCTCGGGCCGGGGCGGGAGGTCCCACCGGGGAGCTGTTTTTT. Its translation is CASSPRAGAGGPTGELFF.

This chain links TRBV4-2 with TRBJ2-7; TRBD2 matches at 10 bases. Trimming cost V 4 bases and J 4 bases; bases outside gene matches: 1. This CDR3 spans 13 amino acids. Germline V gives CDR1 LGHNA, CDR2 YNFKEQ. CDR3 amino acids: CASSLAGGYEQYF. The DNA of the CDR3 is TGTGCCAGCAGCCTAGCGGGAGGTTACGAGCAGTACTTC.

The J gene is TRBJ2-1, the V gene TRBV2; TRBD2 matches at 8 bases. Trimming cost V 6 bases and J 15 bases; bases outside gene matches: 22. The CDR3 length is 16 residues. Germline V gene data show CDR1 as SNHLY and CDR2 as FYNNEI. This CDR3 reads CASRPPGRGVTNRPFF. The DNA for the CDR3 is TGTGCCAGCAGGCCCCCCGGGCGGGGGGTTACTAATCGGCCGTTCTTC.

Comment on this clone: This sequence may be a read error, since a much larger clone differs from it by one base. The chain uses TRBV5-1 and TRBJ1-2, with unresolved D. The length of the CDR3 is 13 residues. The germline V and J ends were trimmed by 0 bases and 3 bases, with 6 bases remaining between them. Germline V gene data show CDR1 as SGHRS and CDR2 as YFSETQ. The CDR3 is CASSLDGDYGYTF. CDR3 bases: TGCGCCAGCAGCTTGGACGGGGACTATGGCTACACCTTC.

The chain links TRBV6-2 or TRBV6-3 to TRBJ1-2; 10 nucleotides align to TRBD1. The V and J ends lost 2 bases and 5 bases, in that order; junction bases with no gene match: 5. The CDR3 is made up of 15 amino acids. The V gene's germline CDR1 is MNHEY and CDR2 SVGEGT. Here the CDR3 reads CASSYGGTGEYGYTF. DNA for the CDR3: TGTGCCAGCAGTTACGGAGGGACAGGGGAATATGGCTACACCTTC.

The CDR3 region is CASNAGSMNTEAFF. CDR3 bases: TGTGCCAGCAACGCAGGGTCGATGAACACTGAAGCTTTCTTT. The chain links TRBV3-1 (or the pseudogene TRBV3-2) to TRBJ1-1; D might be TRBD1 (5 bases). Trimming cost V 7 bases and J 0 bases, with 12 bases left between them. Germline CDR1 and CDR2: LGHDT and YNNKEL (reference sequence). The CDR3 consists of 14 residues.

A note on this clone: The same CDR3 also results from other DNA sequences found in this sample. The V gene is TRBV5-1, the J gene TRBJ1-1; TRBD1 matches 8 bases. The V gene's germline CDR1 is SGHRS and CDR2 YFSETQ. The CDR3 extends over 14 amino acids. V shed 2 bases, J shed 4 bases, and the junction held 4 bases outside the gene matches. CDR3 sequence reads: CASSFGQGGTEAFF. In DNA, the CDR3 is TGCGCCAGCAGCTTCGGACAGGGTGGCACTGAAGCTTTCTTT.

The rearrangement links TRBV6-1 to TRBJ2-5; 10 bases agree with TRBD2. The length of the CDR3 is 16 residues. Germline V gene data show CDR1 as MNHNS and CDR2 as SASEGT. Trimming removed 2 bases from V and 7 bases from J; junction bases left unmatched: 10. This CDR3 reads CASSETASGGAGTQYF. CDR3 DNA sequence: TGTGCCAGCAGTGAAACGGCTAGCGGGGGTGCGGGGACCCAGTACTTC.

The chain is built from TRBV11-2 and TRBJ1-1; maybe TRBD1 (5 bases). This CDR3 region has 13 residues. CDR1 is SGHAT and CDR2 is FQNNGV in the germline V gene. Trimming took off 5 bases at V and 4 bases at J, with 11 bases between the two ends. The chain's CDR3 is CASSNAGPTEAFF. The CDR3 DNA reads TGTGCCAGCAGCAATGCAGGGCCCACTGAAGCTTTCTTT.

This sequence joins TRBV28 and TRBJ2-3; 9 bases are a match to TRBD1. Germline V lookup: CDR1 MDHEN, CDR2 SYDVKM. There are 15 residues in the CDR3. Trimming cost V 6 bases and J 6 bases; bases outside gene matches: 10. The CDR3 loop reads CASRTGGGFADTQYF. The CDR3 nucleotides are TGTGCCAGCAGGACAGGGGGAGGTTTCGCGGATACGCAGTATTTT.

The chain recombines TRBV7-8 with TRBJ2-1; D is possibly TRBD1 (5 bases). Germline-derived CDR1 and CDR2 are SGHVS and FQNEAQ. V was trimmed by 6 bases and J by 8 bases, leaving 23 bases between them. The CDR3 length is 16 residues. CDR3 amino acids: CASRPKPGKSAYEQFF. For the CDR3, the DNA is TGTGCCAGCAGGCCAAAGCCAGGGAAATCGGCATATGAGCAGTTCTTC.

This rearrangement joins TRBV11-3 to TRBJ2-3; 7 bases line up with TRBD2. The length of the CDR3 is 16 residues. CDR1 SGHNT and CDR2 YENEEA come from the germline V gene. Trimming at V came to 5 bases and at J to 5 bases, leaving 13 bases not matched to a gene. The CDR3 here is CASSLNAAGAGDTQYF. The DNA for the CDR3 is TGTGCCAGCAGCCTCAATGCGGCGGGAGCGGGAGATACGCAGTATTTT.

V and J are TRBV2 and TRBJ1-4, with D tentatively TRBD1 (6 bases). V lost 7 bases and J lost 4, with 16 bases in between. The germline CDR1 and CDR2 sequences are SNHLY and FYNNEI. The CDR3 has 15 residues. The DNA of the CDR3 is TGTGCCAGCATGATACCCGGACAGATTAATGAAAAACTGTTTTTT. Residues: CASMIPGQINEKLFF. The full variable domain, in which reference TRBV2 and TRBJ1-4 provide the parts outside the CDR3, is EPEVTQTPSHQVTQMGQEVILRCVPISNHLYFYWYRQILGQKVEFLVSFYNNEISEKSEIFDDQFSVERPDGSNFTLKIRSTKLEDSAMYFCASMIPGQINEKLFFGSGTQLSVL.

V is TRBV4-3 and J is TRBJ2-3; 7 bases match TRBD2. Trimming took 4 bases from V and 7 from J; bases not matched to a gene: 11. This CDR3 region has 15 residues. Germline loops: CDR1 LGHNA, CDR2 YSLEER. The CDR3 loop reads CASSPGGGDGNTQYF. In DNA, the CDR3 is TGCGCCAGCAGCCCGGGGGGTGGGGATGGGAATACGCAGTATTTT.

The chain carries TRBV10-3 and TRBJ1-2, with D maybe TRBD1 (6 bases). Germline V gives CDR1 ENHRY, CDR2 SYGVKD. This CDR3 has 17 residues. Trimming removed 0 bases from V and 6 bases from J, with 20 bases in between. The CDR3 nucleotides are TGTGCCATCAGTGAGTCGCCCCTAATAGGGGGTATAAATGGCTACACCTTC. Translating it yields CAISESPLIGGINGYTF.

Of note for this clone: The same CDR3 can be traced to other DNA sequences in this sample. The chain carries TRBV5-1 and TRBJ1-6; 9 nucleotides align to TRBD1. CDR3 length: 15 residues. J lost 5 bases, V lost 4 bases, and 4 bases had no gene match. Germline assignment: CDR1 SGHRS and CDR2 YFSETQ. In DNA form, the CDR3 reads TGCGCCAGCAGCCTGGGACAGGGAAATAATTCACCCCTCCACTTT. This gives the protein CASSLGQGNNSPLHF.

CDR3 nucleotides: TGTGCCAGTAGTCCCCAGGGTAGCGAGCAGTACTTC. This translates into CASSPQGSEQYF. This sequence joins TRBV19 and TRBJ2-7; D is possibly TRBD1 (5 bases). V lost 5 bases to trimming and J lost 6 bases, with 11 bases between them. The CDR3 has 12 amino acids. CDR1 and CDR2 from the germline V gene are LNHDA and SQIVND (reference sequence).

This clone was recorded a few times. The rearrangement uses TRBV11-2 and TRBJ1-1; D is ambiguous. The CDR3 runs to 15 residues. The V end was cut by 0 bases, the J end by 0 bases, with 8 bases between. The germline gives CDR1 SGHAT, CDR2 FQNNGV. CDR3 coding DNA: TGTGCCAGCAGCTTAGAAGCGACGGTGAACACTGAAGCTTTCTTT. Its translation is CASSLEATVNTEAFF.

The CDR3 DNA reads TGCAGCGTTGAGGGACTAGCGGGAGCTTGGGGGGATACGCAGTATTTT. Amino acids: CSVEGLAGAWGDTQYF. The chain uses TRBV29-1 and TRBJ2-3; TRBD2 aligns across 14 bases. This CDR3 comprises 16 residues. Germline V lookup: CDR1 SQVTM, CDR2 ANQGSEA. V was clipped by 3 bases and J by 6 bases; unmatched bases: 8.